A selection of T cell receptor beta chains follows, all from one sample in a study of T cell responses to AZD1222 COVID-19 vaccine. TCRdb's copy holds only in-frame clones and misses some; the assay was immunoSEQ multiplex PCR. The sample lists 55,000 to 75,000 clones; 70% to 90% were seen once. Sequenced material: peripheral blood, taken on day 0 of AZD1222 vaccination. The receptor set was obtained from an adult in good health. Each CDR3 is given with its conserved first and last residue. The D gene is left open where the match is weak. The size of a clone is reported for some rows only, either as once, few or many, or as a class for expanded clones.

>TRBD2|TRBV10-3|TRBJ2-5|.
CAISPTSGEGETQYF
TGTGCCATCAGTCCGACTAGCGGGGAGGGAGAGACCCAGTACTTC
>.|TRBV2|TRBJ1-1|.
CASSEGPGMNTEAFF
TGTGCCAGCAGTGAAGGTCCAGGCATGAACACTGAAGCTTTCTTT
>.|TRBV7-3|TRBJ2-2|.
CASSLGQGIGELFF
TGTGCCAGCAGCTTAGGGCAGGGGATCGGGGAGCTGTTTTTT
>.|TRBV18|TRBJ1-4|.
CASSPNKGGEKLFF
TGTGCCAGCTCACCTAACAAGGGGGGTGAAAAACTGTTTTTT
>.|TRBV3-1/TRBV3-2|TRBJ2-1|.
CASSQDSGTPRWVEQFF
TGTGCCAGCAGCCAAGACTCCGGGACACCGCGTTGGGTTGAGCAGTTCTTC
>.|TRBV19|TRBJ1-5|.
CASSAYRTNSNQPQHF
TGTGCCAGTAGCGCCTACCGGACGAATAGCAATCAGCCCCAGCATTTT
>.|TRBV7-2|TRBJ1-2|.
CASSLAYGGGYTF
TGTGCCAGCAGCTTAGCGTACGGTGGGGGCTACACCTTC
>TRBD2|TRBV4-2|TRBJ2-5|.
CASSQDGRLAAKETQYF
TGTGCCAGCAGCCAAGATGGCCGGCTAGCGGCAAAAGAGACCCAGTACTTC
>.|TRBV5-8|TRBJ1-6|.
CASSPRTGRSGSPLHF
TGTGCCAGCAGCCCTAGGACGGGACGTTCAGGGTCACCCCTCCACTTT
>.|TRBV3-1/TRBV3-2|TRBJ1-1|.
CASNSQQASEAFF
TGTGCCAGCAACAGCCAACAGGCCAGTGAAGCTTTCTTT
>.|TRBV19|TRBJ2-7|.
CASSYRDISYEQYF
TGTGCCAGTAGTTACCGGGACATTTCCTACGAGCAGTACTTC
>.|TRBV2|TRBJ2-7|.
CASYKGRTSYEQYF
TGTGCCAGCTATAAGGGGAGGACTTCCTACGAGCAGTACTTC
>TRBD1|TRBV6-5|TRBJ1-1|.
CASEWGQGTNTEAFF
TGTGCCAGCGAGTGGGGACAGGGGACGAACACTGAAGCTTTCTTT
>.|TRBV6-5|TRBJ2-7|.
CASSNSRGRAREQYF
TGTGCCAGCAGTAACTCCCGGGGGCGGGCCCGCGAGCAGTACTTC
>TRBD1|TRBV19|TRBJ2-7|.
CASSIRTGGTSYEQYF
TGTGCCAGTAGTATCCGGACAGGGGGCACATCTTACGAGCAGTACTTC
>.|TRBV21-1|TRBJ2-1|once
CARKGPGRGPHNEQFF
TGTGCCAGGAAAGGGCCCGGAAGGGGGCCCCACAATGAGCAGTTCTTC
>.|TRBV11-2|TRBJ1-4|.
CASSLTRSGNNEKLFF
TGTGCCAGCAGCTTAACGCGGTCAGGGAATAATGAAAAACTGTTTTTT
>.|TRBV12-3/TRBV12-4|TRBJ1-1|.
CASTPWGSTEAFF
TGTGCCAGCACCCCGTGGGGGAGCACTGAAGCTTTCTTT